This TCR beta chain appears in the sequencing data of a study of blood T cell repertoires in COVID-19. Which cohort a participant joined came from the clinical history participants gave. Here immunoSEQ multiplex PCR was the method, and the copy in TCRdb shows in-frame clones only, minus some. This table has more than 300,000 clones, just over 85% appearing once. Germline V CDR1 and CDR2: SGHAT, FQNNGV. The CDR3 length is 15 residues. V lost 7 bases, J lost 9 bases, and 7 bases stayed unmatched. The origin of this receptor is a woman between 18 and 30 years old who had recovered from COVID-19. Sequencing was carried out using PBMCs or T cells enriched from blood (not recorded which). The chain carries TRBV11-2 and TRBJ2-1; the match to TRBD2 covers 15 bases. The CDR3 protein is CASNTRTSGRAEQFF. In DNA, the CDR3 is TGTGCCAGCAACACGCGGACTAGCGGGAGGGCTGAGCAGTTCTTC.